The entry below describes one T cell receptor beta chain. Its antigen is unknown. This sample was included in a study of CD4 T cells in relation to SARS-CoV-2 and coronaviruses. Findings of the study overall: Monoreactive clones expanded significantly more to SARS-CoV-2 than crossreactive clones did. The cross-reactivity analysis covered only spike protein, not other viral proteins.

TCRdb's table, derived via immunoSEQ multiplex PCR, lists solely in-frame clones and lacks some. The profile shows roughly 18,000 clones, roughly 80% of them singletons. The V gene lost 1 base and the J gene lost 2 bases, with 15 bases spanning the gap. The V gene's germline CDR1 is SGHTA and CDR2 FQGNSA. CDR3 size: 18 residues. The unexposed donors gave CD4+ T cells in about 2010-2019, prior to COVID-19. CD4+ T cells were isolated from the cells after around 11 days of culture. Unexposed-donor CD4+ T cells were probed with SARS-CoV-2 S/N and four cold-coronavirus spikes, cells permitting. Sequencing was carried out using CD4+ T cells from PBMCs, cultured in vitro. The chain uses TRBV7-2 and TRBJ2-6, with D possibly TRBD2 on 7 matching bases. The clonotype originates from a human donor in good health. The CDR3 nucleotides read TGTGCCAGCAGCTTAGGAGGAGGGGGAGGGACTGGGGCCAACGTCCTGACTTTC. The encoded protein is CASSLGGGGGTGANVLTF.